A selection of T cell receptor beta chains follows, all from one sample in a study of cytomegalovirus exposure and HLA in healthy donors. Generated by immunoSEQ multiplex PCR, the TCRdb table keeps only in-frame clones and is missing some. Of 150,000 to 190,000 clones in the sample, around 80% were seen once. Sample: PBMCs. The receptors here all came from a man between 18 and 35 years old in good health and CMV-seronegative. The CDR3 runs from the conserved cysteine through the conserved F or W. A D gene is named only where the DNA matches it firmly. Clone size is stated in some rows and not others, as once, few, many or a class when expanded.

- - TRBJ2-7 TRBV19 TGTGCCAGTAGTATTACCCCCTGGGGGGACTTCTACGAGCAGTACTTC CASSITPWGDFYEQYF
- - TRBJ2-5 TRBV20-1 TGCAGTGGAAGTAGACAAGAGACCCAGTACTTC CSGSRQETQYF
once - TRBJ2-3 TRBV11-2 TGTGCCAGCAGCTTATCGGCGGGGTTGGGGGTCACAGATACGCAGTATTTT CASSLSAGLGVTDTQYF
- - TRBJ1-3 TRBV4-3 TGCGCCAGCAGCCAAGATGGGGGCCTGGGGTCTGGAAACACCATATATTTT CASSQDGGLGSGNTIYF
few TRBD2 TRBJ2-3 TRBV19 TGTGCCAGTAGACCGCCAGGGACTAGCGGGAGGACAGATACGCAGTATTTT CASRPPGTSGRTDTQYF
- - TRBJ2-5 TRBV5-4 TGTGCCAGCAGCTCACAGGACGGCGGGGCAGAGACCCAGTACTTC CASSSQDGGAETQYF
- - TRBJ2-2 TRBV5-1 TGCGCCAGCAGTCCCGGAGGGGGCCCCGGGGAGCTGTTTTTT CASSPGGGPGELFF
- - TRBJ2-1 TRBV10-1 TGCGCCAGCAGCTACGGGACTCCCCCCGACAATGAGCAGTTCTTC CASSYGTPPDNEQFF
- - TRBJ2-7 TRBV4-1 TGCGCCAGCAGCCAAGTTGGGGCCTACGAGCAGTACTTC CASSQVGAYEQYF
- - TRBJ1-1 TRBV19 TGTGCCAGTAGTATATCAGGGCCCCTTGACCTTTCTGAAGCTTTCTTT CASSISGPLDLSEAFF
- TRBD1 TRBJ2-5 TRBV11-2 TGTGCCAGCAGCTTAGCCTTGCAGGGGGCGGGAGAGACCCAGTACTTC CASSLALQGAGETQYF
- TRBD2 TRBJ2-5 TRBV10-2 TGCGCCAGCAGCCGGCTGACTAGCGGGGAAGAGACCCAGTACTTC CASSRLTSGEETQYF
- - TRBJ2-5 TRBV7-9 TGTGCCAGCAGCCTCCTCGTCTCAGGGCCCCATTTGACCCAGTACTTC CASSLLVSGPHLTQYF
- TRBD1 TRBJ2-3 TRBV2 TGTGCCAGCAGGCCCCAGGGGGCTAGCACAGATACGCAGTATTTT CASRPQGASTDTQYF
- - TRBJ1-1 TRBV4-3 TGCGCCAGCAGCCAAGTGAGATACACTGAAGCTTTCTTT CASSQVRYTEAFF
- - TRBJ2-7 TRBV7-9 TGTGCCAGCAGCTCCCTCAGGGGACGGTCCACCTACGAGCAGTACTTC CASSSLRGRSTYEQYF
- - TRBJ2-3 TRBV9 TGTGCCAGCAGCGTACTTGATACGCAGTATTTT CASSVLDTQYF
few TRBD2 TRBJ2-1 TRBV19 TGTGCCAGTAGTATGATGAGGGAGGGCCTTACTGAGCAGTTCTTC CASSMMREGLTEQFF
- - TRBJ2-7 TRBV23-1 TGCGCCAGCAGTCAAAGCCCAGGGGTCCGCTTCTACGAGCAGTACTTC CASSQSPGVRFYEQYF
few TRBD1 TRBJ2-7 TRBV5-6 TGTGCCAGCAGTAGGGCGGGGACAGGGATATACGAGCAGTACTTC CASSRAGTGIYEQYF
- TRBD1 TRBJ2-7 TRBV4-3 TGCGCCAGCAGCCAAGAACAGGGGGGTGAGCAGTACTTC CASSQEQGGEQYF
once TRBD1 TRBJ2-7 TRBV27 TGTGCCAGCAGCCCGGGGACAGGGGGCTACGAGCAGTACTTC CASSPGTGGYEQYF
once - TRBJ1-1 TRBV4-1 TGCGCCAGCAGCCAAGTCTGGCTGAACACTGAAGCTTTCTTT CASSQVWLNTEAFF
- TRBD1 TRBJ2-2 TRBV11-2 TGTGCCAGCACCCCCATCAGGGGGTCGAACACCGGGGAGCTGTTTTTT CASTPIRGSNTGELFF
- - TRBJ2-3 TRBV7-6 TGTGCCAGCAGCAGGAGCGGGCCAGCCACAGATACGCAGTATTTT CASSRSGPATDTQYF
- TRBD2 TRBJ2-1 TRBV6-4 TGTGCCAGCAGGGAAGGTGGTAGCGGGGATAAGCAGTTCTTC CASREGGSGDKQFF
- - TRBJ1-1 TRBV12-5 TGTGCTAGTGGTTTCTCTCCACGGTGGGGGGTTAAGGCTTTCTTT CASGFSPRWGVKAFF
- - TRBJ2-3 TRBV7-9 TGTGCCAGCAGCTTACGGTCAGATACGCAGTATTTT CASSLRSDTQYF
- TRBD1 TRBJ2-1 TRBV6-5 TGTGCCAGCAGTTACCGGACAGGGGCTAACAATGAGCAGTTCTTC CASSYRTGANNEQFF
- - TRBJ2-2 TRBV7-2 TGTGCCAGCAGCCCGCCCGGAGGATACACCGGGGAGCTGTTTTTT CASSPPGGYTGELFF
- - TRBJ2-7 TRBV19 TGTGCCAGTAGCAGCCAAACCTGGGGCGAGCAGTACTTC CASSSQTWGEQYF
- - TRBJ1-2 TRBV4-1 TGCGCCAGCAGCCAAGAATGGGTTCCAGGCCCCTATGGCTACACCTTC CASSQEWVPGPYGYTF
- TRBD2 TRBJ2-7 TRBV29-1 TGCAGCGTTGAGAGTCGGTCTAGCGGGAGACACTCCTACGAGCAGTACTTC CSVESRSSGRHSYEQYF
- TRBD1 TRBJ2-2 TRBV7-9 TGTGCCAGCAGCCCCCGACAGGGGGTTGCCCCCGGGGAGCTGTTTTTT CASSPRQGVAPGELFF
- - TRBJ2-3 TRBV7-8 TGTGCCAGCAGCTTAGTAGTTAGTAGCGCAGATACGCAGTATTTT CASSLVVSSADTQYF
- TRBD1 TRBJ2-7 TRBV6-5 TGTGCCAGCACTCTAAGAGGGGGGACAGGTGGCGAGCAGTACTTC CASTLRGGTGGEQYF
- TRBD1 TRBJ1-5 TRBV19 TGTGCCAGTTCAAGGGGGACAGCCCTTAGCAATCAGCCCCGGCATTTT CASSRGTALSNQPRHF
- TRBD1 TRBJ1-6 TRBV5-1 TGCGCCAGCAGCTTGGAGGGCAGGGGGCCTAATTCACCCCTCCACTTT CASSLEGRGPNSPLHF
- - TRBJ1-1 TRBV30 TGTGCCTGGAGTCCCCTGGGCCCTGAAGCTTTCTTT CAWSPLGPEAFF
- - TRBJ1-2 TRBV6-6 TGTGCCAGCAGAGCGACAGGCGATAACTATGGCTACACCTTC CASRATGDNYGYTF
- - TRBJ1-4 TRBV27 TGTGCCAGCAGTTCCGGGGGCGCGGGGGAAACTAATGAAAAACTGTTTTTT CASSSGGAGETNEKLFF
- - TRBJ2-7 TRBV28 TGTGCCAGCAGTTCGCGACCTCCCGACTCTTACGAGCAGTACTTC CASSSRPPDSYEQYF
once TRBD2 TRBJ2-1 TRBV5-1 TGCGCCAGCAGCCGGGGACTAGCGGGAGCCCACAATGAGCAGTTCTTC CASSRGLAGAHNEQFF